These 32 T cell receptor beta chains originate from one sample sequenced in a study of T cell responses to AZD1222 COVID-19 vaccine. Some clones are missing from TCRdb's copy, which holds only in-frame ones; the method was immunoSEQ multiplex PCR. The table includes some 150,000 clones, approximately 90% detected once. Sequences were derived from peripheral blood, sampled on day 0 of AZD1222 vaccination. These receptors came from an adult in good health.

V usage is TRBV7-9 and J usage is TRBJ2-7; D unresolved. V was pared by 4 bases and J by 7 bases, with 8 bases between. Germline CDR1 SEHNR, CDR2 FQNEAQ (reference sequence). The CDR3 has 11 residues. The CDR3 region is CASSSGGEQYF. The DNA of the CDR3 is TGTGCCAGCAGCTCGGGTGGGGAGCAGTACTTC.

The V gene is TRBV27, the J gene TRBJ1-5; D not resolved. This CDR3 comprises 14 residues. The germline gives CDR1 MNHEY, CDR2 SMNVEV (reference sequence). Trimming pared 5 bases from V and 0 bases from J, leaving 8 bases between. The CDR3, as DNA: TGTGCCAGCAGTGGAGGTCGTAGCAATCAGCCCCAGCATTTT. Translation gives CASSGGRSNQPQHF.

This clone came up once. V gene TRBV7-3 combines with J gene TRBJ2-5, with D perhaps being TRBD1 or TRBD2 (5 bases each). Germline CDR1 is SGHTA and CDR2 is FQGTGA. V lost 1 base and J lost 3, with 12 bases in between. This CDR3 is built from 15 residues. The CDR3 DNA reads as TGTGCCAGCAGCTTAAGATGGGACCATAAAGAGACCCAGTACTTC. Its protein product is CASSLRWDHKETQYF.

This clone was seen only once. V usage is TRBV15 and J usage is TRBJ1-2; TRBD1 might be the D (6 bases). The V end was cut by 2 bases, the J end by 2 bases, with 15 bases between. Germline loops: CDR1 LNHNV, CDR2 YYDKDF (reference sequence). This CDR3 has 16 amino acids. The CDR3 is CATSRPQWTANYGYTF. The CDR3 DNA reads as TGTGCCACCAGCAGACCACAATGGACAGCAAACTATGGCTACACCTTC.

The chain has TRBV5-6 and TRBJ2-3; D possibly corresponds to TRBD2 (6 bases). Germline values: CDR1 SGHDT, CDR2 YYEEEE. V shed 3 bases and J shed 2 bases, with 13 bases lying between them. The CDR3 runs to 15 residues. CDR3 in amino acids: CASSSERVYTDTQYF. In DNA form, the CDR3 reads TGTGCCAGCAGCTCAGAGCGGGTGTACACAGATACGCAGTATTTT.

This chain connects TRBV6-5 to TRBJ2-7, with 9 bases lining up with TRBD2. V trimming: 6 bases; J trimming: 4 bases; junction bases outside the gene matches: 10. Germline CDR1 reads MNHEY; CDR2 reads SVGAGI. There are 15 residues in the CDR3. This CDR3 is CASRLAGEGFYEQYF. CDR3 DNA: TGTGCCAGCAGGTTAGCGGGAGAGGGGTTTTACGAGCAGTACTTC.

This clone has more than one count but fewer than ten. The chain combines TRBV6-4 with TRBJ2-7, with D possibly matching TRBD2 (5 bases). V gave up 3 bases and J gave up 0 bases, with 12 bases separating them. The germline gives CDR1 MRHNA, CDR2 SNTAGT. The CDR3 has 15 residues. CDR3 in DNA: TGTGCCAGCAGTGAAGAACAAGGGAGCTCCTACGAGCAGTACTTC. This sequence encodes CASSEEQGSSYEQYF.

The CDR3 sequence: CASSYNTSPQGLIGITEAFF. In nucleotides, the CDR3 is TGTGCCAGCAGTTATAATACGTCTCCGCAGGGACTGATTGGTATCACTGAAGCTTTCTTT. The genes are TRBV6-2 or TRBV6-3 and TRBJ1-1; D is possibly TRBD1 (5 bases). The V gene's germline CDR1 is MNHEY and CDR2 SVGEGT. Trimming took off 3 bases at V and 4 bases at J, with 30 bases between the two ends. This CDR3 is built from 20 residues.

This clone came up once. This chain connects TRBV27 to TRBJ2-1; D possibly corresponds to TRBD1 (5 bases). Germline V gene lookup returns CDR1 MNHEY and CDR2 SMNVEV (reference sequence). Trimming cost V 2 bases and J 5 bases, with 22 bases left between them. The CDR3 runs 18 residues. CDR3: CASSLRGLDHGPHNEQFF. CDR3 bases: TGTGCCAGCAGTTTAAGGGGTCTGGACCACGGACCGCACAATGAGCAGTTCTTC.

The chain uses TRBV18 and TRBJ2-3; 14 bases map to TRBD2. This CDR3 is 19 amino acids long. Germline values: CDR1 KGHSH, CDR2 LQKENI. V lost 3 bases, J lost 2 bases, and 10 bases stayed unmatched. The CDR3 loop reads CASSPPGLAGDVDTDTQYF. CDR3 nucleotides: TGTGCCAGCTCACCGCCGGGACTAGCGGGAGACGTCGACACAGATACGCAGTATTTT.

V is TRBV7-8 and J is TRBJ2-2; the D is unclear. V was cut by 7 bases and J by 7 bases, with 19 bases left in between. This CDR3 comprises 15 residues. CDR1 and CDR2 (germline): SGHVS, FQNEAQ. CDR3 amino acids: CASTLYSRTVGELFF. The CDR3 nucleotides are TGTGCCAGCACCCTTTACTCACGAACGGTCGGGGAGCTGTTTTTT. The whole variable domain, remainder taken from reference TRBV7-8 and TRBJ2-2, is GAGVSQSPRYKVAKRGQDVALRCDPISGHVSLFWYQQALGQGPEFLTYFQNEAQLDKSGLPSDRFFAERPEGSVSTLKIQRTQQEDSAVYLCASTLYSRTVGELFFGEGSRLTVL.

J is TRBJ1-2 and V is TRBV5-1; 8 bases match TRBD1. V dropped 4 bases and J dropped 4; count of bases not matched to a gene: 9. There are 15 residues in the CDR3. Germline V CDR1 and CDR2: SGHRS, YFSETQ. CDR3 in DNA: TGCGCCAGCAGCAATCAACAGGGGGAGGGCTATGGCTACACCTTC. This encodes CASSNQQGEGYGYTF.

J is TRBJ1-1 and V is TRBV24-1; D is possibly TRBD1 (5 bases). This CDR3 spans 13 amino acids. In germline, CDR1 is KGHDR, CDR2 SFDVKD. V lost 3 bases and J lost 4, with 8 bases in between. The CDR3 loop reads CATSDQGVTEAFF. The CDR3 region has the DNA TGTGCCACCAGTGATCAGGGCGTCACTGAAGCTTTCTTT.

The V call is TRBV19, the J call TRBJ2-2; D gene unclear. Between the trimmed V and J ends, which lost 1 base and 7 bases, there was a span of 4 bases. Germline-derived CDR1 and CDR2 are LNHDA and SQIVND (reference sequence). The CDR3 totals 12 residues. CDR3 residues: CASSIAVGELFF. CDR3 nucleotides: TGTGCCAGTAGTATAGCAGTCGGGGAGCTGTTTTTT.

This chain uses TRBV28 with TRBJ2-6; possible D gene TRBD2, 6 bases. Per the germline V gene, CDR1 is MDHEN and CDR2 is SYDVKM. There are 15 residues in the CDR3. V lost 6 bases to trimming and J lost 2 bases, with 11 bases between them. CDR3 in DNA: TGTGCCAGCAGATTCGGGGGTCCTGGGGCCAACGTCCTGACTTTC. Translation: CASRFGGPGANVLTF.

The chain employs TRBV9 and TRBJ1-2; 8 nucleotides match TRBD1. The CDR3 runs to 14 residues. Germline lookup yields CDR1 SGDLS and CDR2 YYNGEE. V shed 5 bases, J shed 4 bases, and the junction held 7 bases outside the gene matches. The CDR3 DNA reads as TGTGCCAGCAGTCCTCAGGGGGCGTCCTATGGCTACACCTTC. Its protein is CASSPQGASYGYTF.

The chain recombines TRBV10-3 with TRBJ2-1, with D unclear. Between the trimmed V and J ends, which lost 3 bases and 7 bases, there was a span of 16 bases. Germline V gives CDR1 ENHRY, CDR2 SYGVKD. The length of the CDR3 is 15 residues. CDR3 sequence (DNA): TGTGCCATCAGTGACGGTAGCTTAGGTCGGAATGAGCAGTTCTTC. It codes for CAISDGSLGRNEQFF.

The chain recombines TRBV12-3 or TRBV12-4 with TRBJ1-2; D is ambiguous. The CDR3 covers 13 residues. The ends were cut back, 4 bases at V and 2 bases at J, with 8 bases in the middle. This CDR3 is CASSSINNYGYTF. DNA of the CDR3: TGTGCCAGCAGTTCCATTAACAACTATGGCTACACCTTC.

V is TRBV4-3 and J is TRBJ2-1; TRBD2 aligns across 13 bases. V shed 3 bases and J 5 bases; nucleotides not matched to a gene: 4. CDR3 size: 16 residues. The germline CDR1 and CDR2 sequences are LGHNA and YSLEER. CDR3 sequence reads: CASSHLGTSGNNEQFF. CDR3 nucleotide sequence: TGCGCCAGCAGCCATCTCGGGACTAGCGGGAACAATGAGCAGTTCTTC.

The chain combines TRBV7-3 with TRBJ2-1, with 8 bases matching TRBD1. This CDR3 contains 15 residues. The germline V gene encodes CDR1 SGHTA and CDR2 FQGTGA. The trim removed 3 bases at V and 5 bases at J, leaving 6 bases unmatched. CDR3 coding DNA: TGTGCCAGCAGCTTCTTCAGGGGGCCCAACAATGAGCAGTTCTTC. Protein sequence: CASSFFRGPNNEQFF.

The genes are TRBV7-3 and TRBJ2-3; 8 nucleotides line up with TRBD2. CDR3 length: 15 amino acids. The junction had 13 bases not matched to a gene; V was cut back by 5 bases and J by 9 bases. The germline gives CDR1 SGHTA, CDR2 FQGTGA. CDR3 sequence reads: CASSPGRGSGETQYF. CDR3 coding DNA: TGTGCCAGCAGCCCCGGGCGAGGTAGCGGGGAGACGCAGTATTTT.

J is TRBJ1-2 and V is TRBV12-3 or TRBV12-4; D gene ambiguous. V was clipped by 4 bases and J by 8 bases, with 8 bases between them. The CDR3 length is 11 residues. The CDR3 DNA reads as TGTGCCAGCAGTTCGGCGGAGGGCTACACCTTC. Protein: CASSSAEGYTF.

The V gene is TRBV7-2, the J gene TRBJ2-7; TRBD1 is a possible D gene (6 bases). The CDR3 has 14 amino acids. CDR1 is SGHTA, CDR2 FQGNSA, per germline. V was pared by 5 bases and J by 6 bases, with 17 bases between. The CDR3 loop reads CASSAQGSKIEQYF. The CDR3 nucleotides are TGTGCCAGCAGCGCGCAGGGGTCCAAGATCGAGCAGTACTTC.

V usage is TRBV7-2 and J usage is TRBJ2-5; perhaps TRBD2 as D (5 bases). Trimming stripped 1 base from V and 9 bases from J, with 15 bases between. The CDR3 runs to 14 residues. Per the germline V gene, CDR1 is SGHTA and CDR2 is FQGNSA. The CDR3 is CASSLVGEPGAQYF. CDR3 coding DNA: TGTGCCAGCAGCTTAGTGGGAGAGCCCGGGGCCCAGTACTTC.

This chain uses TRBV5-4 with TRBJ2-1, with D possibly TRBD2 on 5 matching bases. The CDR3 length is 15 residues. V gave up 1 base and J gave up 1 base, with 9 bases separating them. The V gene's germline CDR1 is SGHNT and CDR2 YYREEE (reference sequence). This CDR3 is CASSLKRGSYNEQFF. CDR3 sequence (DNA): TGTGCCAGCAGCTTGAAACGGGGATCCTACAATGAGCAGTTCTTC. The whole variable domain, filled in from reference TRBV5-4 and TRBJ2-1, reads ETGVTQSPTHLIKTRGQQVTLRCSSQSGHNTVSWYQQALGQGPQFIFQYYREEENGRGNFPPRFSGLQFPNYSSELNVNALELDDSALYLCASSLKRGSYNEQFFGPGTRLTVL.

The CDR3 loop is CSASRAGIETQYF. The DNA of the CDR3 is TGCAGTGCTAGTCGGGCAGGGATCGAGACCCAGTACTTC. The chain has TRBV20-1 and TRBJ2-5; possible D gene TRBD1, 5 bases. Germline loops: CDR1 DFQATT, CDR2 SNEGSKA (reference sequence). Deletions cut 3 bases from V and 5 bases from J, with 13 bases between. This CDR3 has 13 amino acids.

V and J are TRBV30 and TRBJ2-1, with D possibly TRBD1 on 5 matching bases. V was trimmed by 4 bases and J by 8 bases, leaving 15 bases between them. The CDR3 is made up of 13 amino acids. CDR1 GTSNPN and CDR2 SVGIG come from the germline V gene (reference sequence). CDR3 DNA sequence: TGTGCCTGGAACATCAACCAGGGCGATGAGCAGTTCTTC. It is translated as CAWNINQGDEQFF.

The chain employs TRBV29-1 and TRBJ1-1; 7 bases match TRBD1. The CDR3 covers 13 residues. CDR1 SQVTM and CDR2 ANQGSEA come from the germline V gene. V dropped 7 bases and J dropped 5; count of bases not matched to a gene: 10. The CDR3, as DNA: TGCAGCGCAAAAATGACAGGGTTAACTGAAGCTTTCTTT. Translated, it gives CSAKMTGLTEAFF.

This chain uses TRBV6-6 with TRBJ2-7; D not resolved. The CDR3 loop spans 13 amino acids. Germline lookup yields CDR1 MNHNY and CDR2 SVGAGI (reference sequence). V was trimmed by 0 bases and J by 5 bases, leaving 8 bases between them. The CDR3 sequence is CASSYSVQNEQYF. DNA of the CDR3: TGTGCCAGCAGTTACTCGGTGCAGAACGAGCAGTACTTC.

The chain joins TRBV7-6 to TRBJ2-1; D is unresolved. The CDR3 runs 17 residues. CDR1 and CDR2 (germline): SGHVS, FNYEAQ. V gave up 2 bases and J gave up 0 bases, with 14 bases separating them. Here the CDR3 reads CASSLLNGQSSYNEQFF. DNA for the CDR3: TGTGCCAGCAGCTTACTCAATGGGCAGAGCTCCTACAATGAGCAGTTCTTC.

The chain uses TRBV5-5 and TRBJ1-5; TRBD1 is a possible D gene (6 bases). The CDR3 covers 14 residues. CDR1 and CDR2 (germline): SGHKS, YYEKEE (reference sequence). The ends were cut back, 4 bases at V and 4 bases at J, with 12 bases in the middle. CDR3 loop: CASSQRTVNQPQHF. CDR3 coding DNA: TGTGCCAGCAGCCAAAGGACAGTAAATCAGCCCCAGCATTTT.

The chain couples TRBV3-1 (or the pseudogene TRBV3-2) to TRBJ2-3, with a tentative D call TRBD2 (6 bases). The length of the CDR3 is 16 residues. Germline assignment: CDR1 LGHDT and CDR2 YNNKEL (reference sequence). The V end lost 3 bases, the J end lost 3 bases, and 16 bases lay between the germline ends. The CDR3, as DNA: TGTGCCAGCAGCCATTCAGTCGGGGGAGTTACAGATACGCAGTATTTT. Translated, it gives CASSHSVGGVTDTQYF.